This T cell receptor (beta chain) was obtained from a study of CD4 T cells in relation to SARS-CoV-2 and coronaviruses. Overall study results and limits: According to naive versus memory sequencing, detected responses are memory recall, not newly primed.

Unexposed donor CD4+ T cells date from 2011-2018, before the COVID-19 pandemic. Profiled with immunoSEQ multiplex PCR; TCRdb holds only in-frame clones, not every one. The sample yields roughly 63,000 clones, 94% seen once. In regard to this clone: Its antigen is unidentified.

This CDR3 has 17 residues. V lost 0 bases and J 2 bases, leaving 15 bases between the germline ends. CDR1 LNHDA and CDR2 SQIVND come from the germline V gene (reference sequence). V usage is TRBV19 and J usage is TRBJ2-3; TRBD1 is a possible D gene (5 bases). Material for sequencing was naive CD4+ T cells from PBMCs. Indicated subset: naive CD4+ T cells isolated by negative enrichment. This receptor was identified in a human donor in good health. CDR3 DNA sequence: TGTGCCAGTAGTATAGACCCGGCAGGGCCCACCACAGATACGCAGTATTTT. It is translated as CASSIDPAGPTTDTQYF. The variable domain in full, with the rest retrieved from reference TRBV19 and TRBJ2-3, is DGGITQSPKYLFRKEGQNVTLSCEQNLNHDAMYWYRQDPGQGLRLIYYSQIVNDFQKGDIAEGYSVSREKKESFPLTVTSAQKNPTAFYLCASSIDPAGPTTDTQYFGPGTRLTVL.